Sequencing of this TCR beta chain was carried out in a study of T cell changes during pregnancy in multiple sclerosis. The protocol was immunoSEQ multiplex PCR, while the TCRdb copy is restricted to in-frame clones and leaves out a portion. The sample lists about 69,000 clones, 91% occurring once. This CDR3 spans 13 amino acids. The germline gives CDR1 GTSNPN, CDR2 SVGIG (reference sequence). With V trimmed by 3 bases and J by 6 bases, 6 bases remained unmatched. The chain recombines TRBV30 with TRBJ2-7; 9 bases line up with TRBD2. The sequence came from a female donor in good health, enrolled as a control in a pregnancy study. The material sequenced was CD4+ T cells from peripheral blood mononuclear cells, taken in the third trimester of pregnancy. Written as DNA, the CDR3 is TGTGCCTGGAGAAGCGGGGGGACTGGCGAGCAGTACTTC. Protein sequence: CAWRSGGTGEQYF.